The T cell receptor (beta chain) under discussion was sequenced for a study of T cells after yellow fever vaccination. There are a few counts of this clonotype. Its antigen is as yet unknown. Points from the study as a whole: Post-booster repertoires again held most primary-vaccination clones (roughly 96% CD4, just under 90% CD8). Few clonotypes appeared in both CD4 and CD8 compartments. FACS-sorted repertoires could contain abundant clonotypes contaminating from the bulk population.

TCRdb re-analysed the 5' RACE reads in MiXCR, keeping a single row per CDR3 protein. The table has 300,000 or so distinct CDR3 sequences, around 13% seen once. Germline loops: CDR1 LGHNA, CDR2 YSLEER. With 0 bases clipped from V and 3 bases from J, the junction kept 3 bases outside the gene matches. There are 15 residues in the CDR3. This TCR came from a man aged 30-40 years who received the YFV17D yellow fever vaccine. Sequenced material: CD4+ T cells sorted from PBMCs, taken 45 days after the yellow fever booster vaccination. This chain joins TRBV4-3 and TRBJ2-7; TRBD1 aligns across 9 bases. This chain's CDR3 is CASSQENRGRYEQYF. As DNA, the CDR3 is TGCGCCAGCAGCCAAGAGAACAGGGGGCGCTACGAGCAGTACTTC.